The TCR beta chain under discussion was sequenced for a study of Ad26.COV2.S vaccination and SARS-CoV-2 variants. The CDR3 runs to 13 residues. V gave up 3 bases and J gave up 5 bases, with 7 bases separating them. Per the germline V gene, CDR1 is SGHNT and CDR2 is YENEEA. The table lists this clone with a count of one. Treatment indicated: some 20 received Ad26.COV2.S at low or high dose, single or two shots; 5 received placebo; per-sample allocation not given. All samples were drawn on day 63, counting from the first vaccine or placebo injection. Clones were sequenced by immunoSEQ multiplex PCR, and TCRdb holds only the in-frame ones, with some missing. The data show approximately 410,000 clones, approximately 90% seen once.

The sequencing used peripheral blood, collected in a trial of Ad26.COV2.S vaccine versus placebo. This receptor was identified in a person between 18 and 59 years old who received the Ad26.COV2.S COVID-19 vaccine or a placebo. The rearrangement uses TRBV11-3 and TRBJ2-2; tentatively, D is TRBD2 (6 bases). This chain's CDR3 is CASSFGGTGELFF. The CDR3 region has the DNA TGTGCCAGCAGCTTCGGGGGTACCGGGGAGCTGTTTTTT.